One T cell receptor (beta chain) is described in this entry. Its target antigen remains unknown. Base qualities are missing; no much larger clone stands one base away. The sample comes from a study of CD8+ T cells in alopecia areata (dated by TCRdb to the late 2010s). Turning to the overall study: The treated patients, all with moderate-to-severe alopecia areata, were enrolled in an open-label pilot trial of oral tofacitinib given at 5 to 10 mg twice daily. Scalp clonality was compared among normal scalp (n=4), patchy alopecia areata scalp (n=8), and alopecia totalis/universalis scalp (n=8). TCRbeta CDR3 regions were amplified by immunoSEQ multiplex PCR using 35 Vbeta forward and 13 Jbeta reverse primers. In humans, TCRbeta sequencing was performed on scalp tissue and on sorted CD4+ and CD8+ peripheral blood T cells from healthy controls and from patients with patchy or totalis/universalis alopecia areata. For the treated patients, the SALT score, which quantifies what percentage of scalp surface area is affected, served as the measure of disease severity. High-throughput TCRbeta sequencing was used to examine T cell clonal expansion in alopecia areata in both the C3H/HeJ mouse model and human patients. Patients received tofacitinib for 6 to 18 months and were then followed off drug for 6 months to check for delayed response and recurrence. Tofacitinib-treated patients had biopsies at baseline and at 4 and 24 weeks of treatment, with a later scalp biopsy in several patients. RNA was obtained with the PAXgene miRNA kit for fixed scalp, the miRNeasy kit for PBMCs, and the RNeasy kit for mouse skin. Study-wide findings and limitations: Unlike mouse skin, which is dominated by gammadelta T cells, normal human skin has resident alphabeta T cells that are also sequenced, and this complicates analysis of the scalp TCR repertoire. Compared with normal scalp, lesional scalp, particularly in alopecia totalis/universalis, had higher clonality and more expanded CD8+ clones, which suggests antigenic drive. The treated cohort was small, with a single nonresponder, so links between baseline CD8+ expansion and response need larger studies. Shared TCR sequences between patients were less evident than in mice, which may be partly attributable to HLA diversity in the patient population. Many expanded lesional clones were found to persist in scalp and blood during tofacitinib treatment, and relapse after treatment cessation may be partly explained by this persistence. Scalp clonality and the number of expanded CD8+ clones among the top 100 scalp clones were significantly decreased by tofacitinib.

The method was the immunoSEQ multiplex PCR assay. For TCR sequencing, RNA was extracted from every sample and reverse transcribed into cDNA to serve as template. SuperScript III was used for first-strand cDNA synthesis, primed with a 2:1 mix of oligo-dT and random hexamers. A synthetic immune receptor repertoire was used to measure amplification bias, and any remaining bias was corrected computationally. As for the original processing: Raw reads were preprocessed to remove errors, and CDR3 was defined by IMGT conventions from the conserved cysteine to phenylalanine. Clonality was computed by normalizing Shannon entropy by log2 of the number of productive unique TCRs and subtracting the result from 1. Scalp TCRbeta sequences were cross-referenced with sorted blood CD4 and CD8 repertoires so that the CD4 or CD8 identity of scalp clones could be inferred. TCRdb took over this immuneACCESS table, retaining in-frame rearrangements with V and J assigned. Such tables are incomplete; in checked studies, under half of the missing clones stem from an unresolved V gene, and the remainder is unexplained. The V and J calls and clone size are taken from that table; D and trimming were inferred from the DNA. Within this sample are around 300,000 clones, with 60% of them counted one time only. Around 0.92% of the sample lies in the top ten.

Spanning cysteine to phenylalanine, the CDR3 consists of 15 amino acids. Of all the DNA, just the CDR3 is kept, 45 bases in frame from base 1. Reading the germline V gene (reference sequence) gives CDR1 LNHDA and CDR2 SQIVND. V lost 7 bases and J lost 1 base, and the count of bases not matched to a germline gene is 6. Per the publication, the treatment or condition label means: oral pan-JAK inhibitor, 5-10 mg twice daily. Lesional scalp punch biopsies and peripheral blood were obtained from alopecia areata patients. After PBMCs were isolated by density centrifugation and stained for CD3, CD4 and CD8, a FACSAria was used to sort CD4+ and CD8+ T cells.

Specimen: CD4+ T cells sorted from blood, collected between weeks 51 and 54, from a patient treated with tofacitinib. The receptor was isolated from a human donor with alopecia areata. The chain is encoded by TRBV19 joined to TRBJ2-2; 7 bases in the middle match TRBD1. The CDR3 protein is CASNFRTGNTGELFF. In nucleotides, the sequence is TGTGCCAGTAACTTCAGGACAGGGAACACCGGGGAGCTGTTTTTT.